This entry lists 27 T cell receptor beta chains sequenced from one sample in a study of CD8 T cells in ankylosing spondylitis. TCRdb used MiXCR to reprocess the 5' RACE reads, holding one entry per CDR3 protein. The sample shows 150,000 to 200,000 distinct CDR3 sequences, 9.5% to 15% of them seen only once. Material: blood, either unsorted or a sorted T cell fraction (not recorded which). The receptors stem from a male donor with ankylosing spondylitis or in good health (not recorded which).

The chain is built from TRBV6-5 and TRBJ1-2; 7 bases match TRBD1. Trimming cost V 2 bases and J 7 bases; bases outside gene matches: 4. The CDR3 length is 13 residues. Germline CDR1 is MNHEY and CDR2 is SVGAGI. Here the CDR3 reads CASSYLQGSGYTF. For the CDR3, the DNA is TGTGCCAGCAGTTACCTACAGGGGAGTGGCTACACCTTC.

V usage is TRBV12-5 and J usage is TRBJ2-1, with 8 bases lining up with TRBD2. This CDR3 region has 14 residues. V lost 4 bases, J lost 6 bases, and 5 bases stayed unmatched. Germline CDR1 LGHNT, CDR2 FRNRAP. The CDR3 nucleotides are TGTGCTAGTGGTTCCTCGGGACTAGTCAATGAGCAGTTCTTC. This encodes CASGSSGLVNEQFF.

The chain uses TRBV30 and TRBJ1-4; perhaps TRBD1 as D (5 bases). Germline CDR1 GTSNPN, CDR2 SVGIG (reference sequence). V lost 7 bases and J 0 bases, leaving 15 bases between the germline ends. The length of the CDR3 is 15 residues. The CDR3 sequence: CASPGDGSTNEKLFF. CDR3 sequence (DNA): TGTGCCTCCCCTGGGGACGGATCAACTAATGAAAAACTGTTTTTT. Looking up the rest from reference TRBV30 and TRBJ1-4 gives the full variable domain: SQTIHQWPATLVQPVGSPLSLECTVEGTSNPNLYWYRQAAGRGLQLLFYSVGIGQISSEVPQNLSASRPQDRQFILSSKKLLLSDSGFYLCASPGDGSTNEKLFFGSGTQLSVL.

This chain connects TRBV12-3 or TRBV12-4 to TRBJ2-7, with D maybe TRBD2 (5 bases). CDR3 length equals 14 residues. V lost 3 bases to trimming and J lost 0 bases, with 9 bases between them. CDR3 amino acids: CASSLRASSYEQYF. CDR3 in DNA: TGTGCCAGCAGTTTGCGGGCCAGCTCCTACGAGCAGTACTTC.

The chain has TRBV3-1 and TRBJ1-2; 10 positions match TRBD1. V lost 1 base and J lost 7; bases outside the gene matches: 6. Germline lookup yields CDR1 LGHDT and CDR2 YNNKEL (reference sequence). The CDR3 runs 15 residues. CDR3: CASSQGWDRGGGYTF. In DNA form, the CDR3 reads TGTGCCAGCAGCCAAGGTTGGGACAGGGGAGGTGGCTACACCTTC.

Judged by abundance, this clonotype is medium-sized (0.01 to 0.1%). The V gene is TRBV2, the J gene TRBJ2-5; D remains unclear. The V and J ends lost 1 base and 3 bases respectively, with 6 bases between them. The CDR3 extends over 13 amino acids. Germline V lookup: CDR1 SNHLY, CDR2 FYNNEI. The CDR3 sequence is CASSEVGKETQYF. The DNA for the CDR3 is TGTGCCAGCAGTGAAGTTGGTAAAGAGACCCAGTACTTC. Together with reference TRBV2 and TRBJ2-5, the CDR3 gives the full variable domain: EPEVTQTPSHQVTQMGQEVILRCVPISNHLYFYWYRQILGQKVEFLVSFYNNEISEKSEIFDDQFSVERPDGSNFTLKIRSTKLEDSAMYFCASSEVGKETQYFGPGTRLLVL.

Comments on this clonotype: As the CDR3 is not closed by the conserved phenylalanine or tryptophan, this likely results from a read error. The DNA is left out, because the CDR3 cannot be placed on it with certainty; the CDR3 is given as TCRdb lists it. The V gene is TRBV7-5, the J gene TRBJ1-1; the D segment call TRBD1 is taken from the table without a DNA check. TRBV7-5 is a documented pseudogene. From its first to its last residue, the CDR3 has 12 amino acids. The CDR3 here is CISVSEAKAPGE.

Many counts were recorded for this clonotype. The V and J genes are TRBV4-2 and TRBJ2-3; 7 positions match TRBD1. Germline V lookup: CDR1 LGHNA, CDR2 YNFKEQ. V trimming: 0 bases; J trimming: 4 bases; junction bases outside the gene matches: 16. CDR3 size: 19 residues. The CDR3 bases are TGTGCCAGCAGCCAAGATGGGGCCACGTTCCAGGGGGTCCCAGATACGCAGTATTTT. Its protein product is CASSQDGATFQGVPDTQYF.

In this sample, this clonotype turned up a few times. The gene calls are TRBV9 and TRBJ2-3, with 10 nucleotides matching TRBD2. Germline values: CDR1 SGDLS, CDR2 YYNGEE. Unmatched junction bases numbered 9, after V lost 3 bases and J lost 2 bases. This CDR3 spans 17 amino acids. CDR3 in amino acids: CASSAPLSGRATDTQYF. As DNA, the CDR3 is TGTGCCAGCAGCGCCCCCTTAAGCGGGAGGGCCACAGATACGCAGTATTTT.

A few counts support this clonotype. The V gene is TRBV27, the J gene TRBJ2-1, with D perhaps TRBD2 (6 bases). V lost 2 bases and J lost 7, with 12 bases in between. CDR1 is MNHEY, CDR2 SMNVEV, per germline (reference sequence). The CDR3 runs to 14 residues. In DNA form, the CDR3 reads TGTGCCAGCAGTTTAGAGGCTGGGGGGAATGAGCAGTTCTTC. It specifies CASSLEAGGNEQFF.

At least ten counts were recorded for this clonotype. The rearrangement links TRBV27 to TRBJ2-7; D assignment may be TRBD1 or TRBD2 (5 bases each). Germline loops: CDR1 MNHEY, CDR2 SMNVEV (reference sequence). CDR3 length equals 16 residues. Deletions cut 8 bases from V and 6 bases from J, with 26 bases between. CDR3 protein: CASRPEGLEDVSEQYF. In nucleotides, the CDR3 is TGTGCCAGCCGGCCAGAGGGGCTAGAAGACGTAAGCGAGCAGTACTTC.

This clonotype has more than one count but fewer than ten. The chain joins TRBV2 to TRBJ2-1; no clear D gene. The V end was cut by 7 bases, the J end by 5 bases, with 12 bases between. The V gene's germline CDR1 is SNHLY and CDR2 FYNNEI. CDR3 length equals 13 residues. The CDR3 protein is CASNGQANNEQFF. The CDR3 DNA reads as TGTGCCAGCAACGGCCAGGCTAACAATGAGCAGTTCTTC.

The gene calls are TRBV15 and TRBJ1-3; D call uncertain. Germline values: CDR1 LNHNV, CDR2 YYDKDF (reference sequence). Trimming took 1 base from V and 0 from J, leaving 7 bases between them. The CDR3 extends over 15 amino acids. CDR3: CATSRVRSSGNTIYF. The CDR3 nucleotides are TGTGCCACCAGCAGAGTGCGGAGCTCTGGAAACACCATATATTTT.

A few counts support this clonotype. The V and J genes are TRBV3-1 and TRBJ2-3; 10 bases align to TRBD2. The J segment lost 4 bases and the V segment lost 1 base, leaving 11 bases of the junction unmatched. The CDR3 has 18 amino acids. CDR1 and CDR2 from the germline V gene are LGHDT and YNNKEL (reference sequence). The CDR3, as DNA: TGTGCCAGCAGCCAAGTTTTAGGAGCGGGGGGGCCAGCAGATACGCAGTATTTT. It specifies CASSQVLGAGGPADTQYF.

This clonotype was picked up a small number of times. This sequence joins TRBV15 and TRBJ2-7; D possibly corresponds to TRBD2 (5 bases). CDR3 length equals 15 residues. Trimming took off 1 base at V and 6 bases at J, with 16 bases between the two ends. Germline V gene data show CDR1 as LNHNV and CDR2 as YYDKDF (reference sequence). In DNA, the CDR3 is TGTGCCACCAGCAGAGTGGGAGCCTCTGGGATCGAGCAGTACTTC. Residues: CATSRVGASGIEQYF.

This clonotype was detected ten times or more. V and J are TRBV5-1 and TRBJ1-1; D ambiguous. Germline-derived CDR1 and CDR2 are SGHRS and YFSETQ. The CDR3 sequence is 15 residues long. V was shortened by 2 bases and J by 5 bases, with 16 bases between the two germline ends. In DNA form, the CDR3 reads TGCGCCAGCAGCTTAGAACCCCCCCCTGGGACTGAAGCTTTCTTT. Translation gives CASSLEPPPGTEAFF.

J is TRBJ1-2 and V is TRBV20-1; D may be TRBD1 (6 bases). The CDR3 extends over 13 amino acids. The germline CDR1 and CDR2 sequences are DFQATT and SNEGSKA (reference sequence). The V end lost 5 bases, the J end lost 7 bases, and 17 bases lay between the germline ends. CDR3 residues: CSAASGEWGGYTF. The CDR3 DNA is TGCAGTGCTGCCTCAGGGGAGTGGGGTGGCTACACCTTC.

The chain joins TRBV7-6 to TRBJ1-1; D perhaps matches TRBD1 (6 bases). From germline, CDR1 is SGHVS and CDR2 FNYEAQ. The V gene lost 5 bases and the J gene lost 3 bases, with 16 bases spanning the gap. The CDR3 runs to 15 residues. The CDR3 loop reads CASSPEVGGDTEAFF. In DNA, the CDR3 is TGTGCCAGCAGCCCCGAAGTAGGGGGGGACACTGAAGCTTTCTTT.

This clonotype was observed many times. V gene TRBV7-9 combines with J gene TRBJ2-3; D possibly corresponds to TRBD2 (6 bases). V lost 7 bases, J lost 1 base, and 21 bases lay in between. Germline lookup yields CDR1 SEHNR and CDR2 FQNEAQ (reference sequence). The CDR3 length is 17 residues. CDR3 DNA sequence: TGTGCCAGCATCATCCCCTCTTCAGGCGGGGGCACAGATACGCAGTATTTT. This translates into CASIIPSSGGGTDTQYF.

The V call is TRBV30, the J call TRBJ1-2; a weak D match, TRBD1 (6 bases). Germline V gene sequence: CDR1 GTSNPN, CDR2 SVGIG (reference sequence). V was shortened by 2 bases and J by 3 bases, with 13 bases between the two germline ends. The CDR3 sequence is 14 residues long. Here the CDR3 DNA reads TGTGCCTGGAGTTCAGGGGCATGGGACTATGGCTACACCTTC. Translation: CAWSSGAWDYGYTF. The full variable domain, rest sourced from reference TRBV30 and TRBJ1-2, is SQTIHQWPATLVQPVGSPLSLECTVEGTSNPNLYWYRQAAGRGLQLLFYSVGIGQISSEVPQNLSASRPQDRQFILSSKKLLLSDSGFYLCAWSSGAWDYGYTFGSGTRLTVV.

This clonotype showed up just a few times. CDR3 loop: CASSEPRGGGGDEQYF. The CDR3 nucleotides read TGTGCCAGCAGTGAACCGCGGGGAGGGGGCGGGGACGAGCAGTACTTC. The chain joins TRBV25-1 to TRBJ2-7; the D gene could be TRBD1 or TRBD2 (7 bases each). V was clipped by 2 bases and J by 5 bases, with 19 bases between them. Germline values: CDR1 MGHDK, CDR2 SYGVNS. The CDR3 totals 16 residues.

The CDR3 reads CASSDSQNTEAFF. DNA for the CDR3: TGTGCCAGCAGTGACTCACAGAACACTGAAGCTTTCTTT. The chain carries TRBV6-4 and TRBJ1-1; no clear D. This CDR3 comprises 13 residues. Trimming removed 0 bases from V and 1 base from J, with 3 bases in between. Germline V lookup: CDR1 MRHNA, CDR2 SNTAGT.

This clonotype was seen more than once but under ten times. The chain employs TRBV9 and TRBJ2-5, with D perhaps TRBD1 (5 bases). Looked up from germline, CDR1 is SGDLS and CDR2 is YYNGEE. This CDR3 is 14 amino acids long. The V end lost 1 base, the J end lost 3 bases, and 10 bases lay between the germline ends. Written as DNA, the CDR3 is TGTGCCAGCAGCGTACCAGACAGTAAAGAGACCCAGTACTTC. Its translation: CASSVPDSKETQYF.

The genes are TRBV12-3 or TRBV12-4 and TRBJ2-5, with 7 bases identical to TRBD2. The length of the CDR3 is 15 residues. The junction had 9 bases not matched to a gene; V was cut back by 3 bases and J by 5 bases. This CDR3 is CASSFGSSGWETQYF. CDR3 DNA: TGTGCCAGCAGTTTTGGGTCTAGCGGCTGGGAGACCCAGTACTTC.

The CDR3 here is CATYRVAPYEQYF. Here the CDR3 DNA reads TGTGCCACGTACCGGGTTGCCCCTTACGAGCAGTACTTC. The chain uses TRBV19 and TRBJ2-7; D gene unclear. This CDR3 spans 13 amino acids. Trimming took off 10 bases at V and 4 bases at J, with 17 bases between the two ends. The germline V gene has CDR1 LNHDA and CDR2 SQIVND (reference sequence).

The chain recombines TRBV9 with TRBJ2-7, with D possibly matching TRBD2 (5 bases). The CDR3 runs 14 residues. With 2 bases removed from V and 3 bases from J, the gap between germline ends came to 12 bases. Germline V gene sequence: CDR1 SGDLS, CDR2 YYNGEE. DNA of the CDR3: TGTGCCAGCAGCGTGACGGGGAGTAGCTACGAGCAGTACTTC. This codes for CASSVTGSSYEQYF.

The chain carries TRBV19 and TRBJ2-1, with D tentatively TRBD2 (5 bases). CDR1 LNHDA and CDR2 SQIVND come from the germline V gene (reference sequence). The germline V and J ends were trimmed by 0 bases and 2 bases, with 17 bases remaining between them. This CDR3 comprises 18 residues. The CDR3 DNA is TGTGCCAGTAGTATAGATCTGGGTGGAGGACCCCCCTACAATGAGCAGTTCTTC. Translating it yields CASSIDLGGGPPYNEQFF.